The T cell receptor beta chain under discussion was sequenced for a study of T cell clonality in common variable immunodeficiency. The study, taken as a whole, reports: Shared TCRbeta clones were fewer between CVID subjects than controls. TCRbeta clonality was increased in CVID versus healthy controls.

Heparinized whole blood, about 4.5 to 9 ml, came from each donor. Sequencing input was equivalent genomic DNA from CVID and controls. Only in-frame clones appear in the TCRdb table, and some are missing; sequencing was by immunoSEQ multiplex PCR. The sample was found to contain roughly 60,000 clones, and every one recurs. V shed 1 base and J shed 2 bases, with 7 bases lying between them. The CDR3 length is 13 residues. The V gene's germline CDR1 is SGHNT and CDR2 YYREEE (reference sequence). This clone was seen many times. Its antigen is unknown. The read stops 3 residues short of the end of the CDR3; the missing end is completed from the germline J gene.

This TCR came from a person aged 18 to 75 in good health. Sequenced sample: peripheral blood mononuclear cells. The chain couples TRBV5-4 to TRBJ2-7, with a tentative D call TRBD1 (5 bases). The CDR3 bases that were read are TGTGCCAGCAGCTTGAGGGGAACCTACGAG. Protein: CASSLRGTYE. The full CDR3 sequence reads CASSLRGTYEQYF.